This T cell receptor (beta chain) is drawn from a study of technical replicates of blood from a few donors. Germline-derived CDR1 and CDR2 are MDHEN and SYDVKM. V lost 3 bases and J 7 bases, leaving 13 bases between the germline ends. The CDR3 runs 14 residues. This table comes from immunoSEQ multiplex PCR, and its TCRdb copy is limited to in-frame clones, with some not included. The table has around 85,000 clones, approximately 94% seen once. Sequenced sample: T cells isolated from PBMCs. The receptor comes from a human donor in good health. This chain joins TRBV28 and TRBJ1-5; D gene ambiguous. The DNA of the CDR3 is TGTGCCAGCAGTTTCCGGGGTCCAAGACAGCCCCAGCATTTT. Residues: CASSFRGPRQPQHF.